These 15 T cell receptor beta chains originate from one sample sequenced in a study of blood T cells in healthy people across ages. Next came a second PCR, run for about 7 to 12 cycles, which used a sample-barcoded 5' primer along with a J-beta primer mix. MiXCR, run by TCRdb on the 5' RACE reads, gives a single entry per CDR3 protein. The data contain about a million distinct CDR3 sequences, roughly 50% of them singletons. Sequences were obtained from blood. The receptors were sampled from a man aged 25 to 40 in good health.

The CDR3 loop is CATTTGRGPQETQYF. The CDR3 DNA sequence: TGTGCCACCACTACGGGACGCGGGCCTCAAGAGACCCAGTACTTC. The chain carries TRBV15 and TRBJ2-5; D could derive from TRBD1 or TRBD2 (5 bases each). CDR3 length: 15 residues. CDR1 is LNHNV and CDR2 is YYDKDF in the germline V gene (reference sequence). V was clipped by 7 bases and J by 2 bases, with 17 bases between them.

CDR3 nucleotide sequence: TGTGCCAGCAGGCGGACAGAATACAATGAGCAGTTCTTC. The encoded protein is CASRRTEYNEQFF. V gene TRBV25-1 combines with J gene TRBJ2-1; tentative D call: TRBD1 (6 bases). V lost 6 bases, J lost 4 bases, and 10 bases lay in between. Germline V lookup: CDR1 MGHDK, CDR2 SYGVNS. CDR3 length equals 13 residues. The whole variable domain, filled in from reference TRBV25-1 and TRBJ2-1, reads EADIYQTPRYLVIGTGKKITLECSQTMGHDKMYWYQQDPGMELHLIHYSYGVNSTEKGDLSSESTVSRIRTEHFPLTLESARPSHTSQYLCASRRTEYNEQFFGPGTRLTVL.

This clonotype was counted a few times. CDR3 sequence (DNA): TGTGCCAGCAGCCCCCGGACAGGTCGGGTGAACACTGAAGCTTTCTTT. This gives the protein CASSPRTGRVNTEAFF. The chain employs TRBV3-1 and TRBJ1-1; TRBD1 matches 7 bases. The germline gives CDR1 LGHDT, CDR2 YNNKEL (reference sequence). The V and J ends lost 4 bases and 0 bases, in that order; junction bases with no gene match: 8. This CDR3 spans 16 amino acids.

The V and J genes are TRBV12-3 or TRBV12-4 and TRBJ2-4, with D possibly matching TRBD2 (5 bases). This CDR3 region has 15 residues. Trimming removed 5 bases from V and 13 bases from J, with 24 bases in between. Written as DNA, the CDR3 is TGTGCCAGCAGTCCGGACGGAGGAAGATACGAGCGGCAGTACTTC. As protein: CASSPDGGRYERQYF.

This clonotype was recorded a few times. This chain links TRBV20-1 with TRBJ1-6; D is ambiguous. Trimming shortened V by 2 bases and J by 8 bases, and 13 bases separated the two germline ends. CDR3 length equals 14 residues. Looked up from germline, CDR1 is DFQATT and CDR2 is SNEGSKA (reference sequence). CDR3 protein: CSARQAGPDSPLHF. The CDR3 bases are TGCAGTGCTAGACAAGCCGGGCCAGATTCACCCCTCCACTTT.

The chain links TRBV14 to TRBJ2-1; TRBD1 matches 8 bases. The CDR3 contains 14 residues. CDR1 and CDR2 (germline): SGHDN, FVKESK. After removal of 1 base from V and 7 bases from J, the junction contained 3 bases not matched to a gene. The CDR3 sequence: CASSQVDRGNEQFF. In nucleotides, the CDR3 is TGTGCCAGCAGCCAAGTAGACAGGGGAAATGAGCAGTTCTTC.

The gene calls are TRBV6-2 or TRBV6-3 and TRBJ1-5; 9 nucleotides align to TRBD1. The CDR3 is 15 amino acids. V lost 4 bases, J lost 6 bases, and 7 bases stayed unmatched. The germline gives CDR1 MNHEY, CDR2 SVGEGT. The CDR3 DNA reads TGTGCCAGCAGTTCCCGGACAGGGGCTTTTCAGCCCCAGCATTTT. Protein: CASSSRTGAFQPQHF.

The chain joins TRBV28 to TRBJ2-5; TRBD2 aligns across 8 bases. The germline gives CDR1 MDHEN, CDR2 SYDVKM. V lost 7 bases, J lost 3 bases, and 7 bases stayed unmatched. This CDR3 contains 14 residues. The chain's CDR3 is CASKAGGKEETQYF. In nucleotides, the CDR3 is TGTGCCAGCAAGGCGGGGGGTAAGGAAGAGACCCAGTACTTC.

This chain joins TRBV7-2 and TRBJ2-3; 8 bases agree with TRBD2. V shed 2 bases and J 3 bases; nucleotides not matched to a gene: 7. This CDR3 has 16 amino acids. Germline V gene data show CDR1 as SGHTA and CDR2 as FQGNSA. CDR3 bases: TGTGCCAGCAGCTTATACACGGGGGGGCTAACAGATACGCAGTATTTT. Translation: CASSLYTGGLTDTQYF. The full variable domain, rest sourced from reference TRBV7-2 and TRBJ2-3, is GAGVSQSPSNKVTEKGKDVELRCDPISGHTALYWYRQSLGQGLEFLIYFQGNSAPDKSGLPSDRFSAERTGGSVSTLTIQRTQQEDSAVYLCASSLYTGGLTDTQYFGPGTRLTVL.

To note about this clonotype: At one of its ends the junction is not consistent with the germline gene, which may arise from a read error. The genes are TRBV7-9 and TRBJ2-3; possibly TRBD1 for D (6 bases). There are 13 residues in the CDR3. CDR1 and CDR2 (germline): SEHNR, FQNEAQ (reference sequence). The CDR3, as DNA: TGTGCCTGCAGCCTCAGGGGAGCCGATACGCAGTATTTT. Translating it yields CACSLRGADTQYF.

The V call is TRBV29-1, the J call TRBJ2-5; D not certain. Trimming removed 5 bases at V and 5 bases at J, with 15 bases between. The CDR3 is 13 residues long. CDR1 is SQVTM, CDR2 ANQGSEA, per germline. The CDR3: CSVHARGRETQYF. DNA for the CDR3: TGCAGCGTTCACGCCCGTGGCAGGGAGACCCAGTACTTC.

The chain carries TRBV5-5 and TRBJ2-5; a possible D gene is TRBD1 (6 bases). With 4 bases removed from V and 0 bases from J, the gap between germline ends came to 13 bases. This CDR3 has 15 residues. The germline gives CDR1 SGHKS, CDR2 YYEKEE (reference sequence). The CDR3 protein is CASSQKDRYQETQYF. The CDR3 bases are TGTGCCAGCAGCCAAAAAGACAGGTACCAAGAGACCCAGTACTTC.

This clonotype was detected many times. The rearrangement links TRBV7-9 to TRBJ2-7; 8 bases fit TRBD1. This CDR3 region has 15 residues. Trimming at V came to 4 bases and at J to 1 base, leaving 6 bases not matched to a gene. Looked up from germline, CDR1 is SEHNR and CDR2 is FQNEAQ (reference sequence). The CDR3 bases are TGTGCCAGCAGCTCCGGACAGGGTCTTTCCTACGAGCAGTACTTC. Protein sequence: CASSSGQGLSYEQYF.

The rearrangement links TRBV6-1 to TRBJ1-2, with a weak D call TRBD1 (5 bases). V was clipped by 4 bases and J by 6 bases, with 12 bases between them. There are 13 residues in the CDR3. Per germline, CDR1 MNHNS and CDR2 SASEGT. Here the CDR3 DNA reads TGTGCCAGCAGTGGGGGGATCGGCGATGGCTACACCTTC. Protein product: CASSGGIGDGYTF.

This chain connects TRBV4-2 to TRBJ2-3, with TRBD1 matching over 11 bases. V lost 1 base and J lost 0; bases outside the gene matches: 3. This CDR3 is built from 17 residues. The germline V gene encodes CDR1 LGHNA and CDR2 YNFKEQ. The CDR3 loop reads CASSQGTGGASTDTQYF. The CDR3 nucleotides read TGTGCCAGCAGCCAAGGGACAGGGGGCGCCAGCACAGATACGCAGTATTTT.